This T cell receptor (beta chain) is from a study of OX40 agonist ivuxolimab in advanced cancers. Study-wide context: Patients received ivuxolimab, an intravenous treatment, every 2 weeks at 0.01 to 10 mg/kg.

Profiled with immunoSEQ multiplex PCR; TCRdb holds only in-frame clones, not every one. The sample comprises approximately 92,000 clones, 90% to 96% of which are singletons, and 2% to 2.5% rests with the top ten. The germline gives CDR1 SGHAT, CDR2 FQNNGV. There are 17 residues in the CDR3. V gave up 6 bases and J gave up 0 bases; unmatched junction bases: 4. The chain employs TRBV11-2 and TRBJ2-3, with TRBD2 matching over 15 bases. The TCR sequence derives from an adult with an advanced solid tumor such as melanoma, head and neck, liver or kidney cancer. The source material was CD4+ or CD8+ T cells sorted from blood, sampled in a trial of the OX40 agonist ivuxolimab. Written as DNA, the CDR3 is TGTGCCAGCAGAGGACTAGCGGGGGGGTTTAGCACAGATACGCAGTATTTT. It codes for CASRGLAGGFSTDTQYF.